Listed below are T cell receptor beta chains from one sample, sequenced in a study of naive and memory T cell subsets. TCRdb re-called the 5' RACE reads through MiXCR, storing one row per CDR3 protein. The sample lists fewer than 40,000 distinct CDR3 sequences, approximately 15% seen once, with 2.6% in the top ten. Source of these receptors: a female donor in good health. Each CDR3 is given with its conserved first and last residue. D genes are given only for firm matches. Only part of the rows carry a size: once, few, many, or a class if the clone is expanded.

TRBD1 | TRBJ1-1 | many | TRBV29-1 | CSVTTGGANTEAFF | TGCAGCGTTACAACAGGGGGCGCGAACACTGAAGCTTTCTTT
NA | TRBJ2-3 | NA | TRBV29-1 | CSAAVDATDTQYF | TGCAGCGCCGCCGTGGACGCCACAGATACGCAGTATTTT
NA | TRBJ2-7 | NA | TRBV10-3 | CAISGVDYEQYF | TGTGCCATCAGTGGGGTTGACTACGAGCAGTACTTC
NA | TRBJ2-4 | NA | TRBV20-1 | CSARDPLRGKNIQYF | TGCAGTGCTAGAGATCCGTTACGAGGGAAAAACATTCAGTACTTC
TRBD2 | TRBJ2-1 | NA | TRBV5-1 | CASSSIPSLAGGGNEQFF | TGCGCCAGCAGCTCCATTCCCTCCCTAGCGGGGGGTGGGAATGAGCAGTTCTTC
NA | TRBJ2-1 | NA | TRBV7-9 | CASSFGGRNSYNEQFF | TGTGCCAGCAGCTTCGGGGGACGTAACTCCTACAATGAGCAGTTCTTC
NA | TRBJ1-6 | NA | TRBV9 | CASSAQTEVIGSPLHF | TGTGCCAGCAGCGCCCAAACGGAGGTAATAGGATCACCCCTCCACTTT
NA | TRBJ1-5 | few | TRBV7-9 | CASSPSWGGGNQPQHF | TGTGCCAGCAGCCCCAGCTGGGGGGGGGGTAATCAGCCCCAGCATTTT
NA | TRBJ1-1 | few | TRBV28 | CASSLFRAEAFF | TGTGCCAGCAGTTTATTCAGGGCCGAAGCTTTCTTT
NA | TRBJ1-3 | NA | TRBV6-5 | CASSYSVQGGNTIYF | TGTGCCAGCAGTTACTCCGTACAGGGTGGAAACACCATATATTTT
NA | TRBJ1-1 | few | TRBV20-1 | CSAREGSGPRTEAFF | TGCAGTGCTAGAGAAGGGTCGGGCCCTCGGACTGAAGCTTTCTTT
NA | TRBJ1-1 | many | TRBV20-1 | CSAREVKAFF | TGCAGTGCTAGAGAAGTGAAAGCTTTCTTT
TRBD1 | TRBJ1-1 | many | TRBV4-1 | CASSQGTGAMNTEAFF | TGCGCCAGCAGCCAAGGGACAGGGGCCATGAACACTGAAGCTTTCTTT
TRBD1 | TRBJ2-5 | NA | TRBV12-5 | CASGLDQGASETQYF | TGTGCTAGTGGTTTGGACCAGGGGGCCTCCGAGACCCAGTACTTC
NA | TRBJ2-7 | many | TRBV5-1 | CASSLVVSPYEQYF | TGCGCCAGCAGCTTGGTGGTCAGTCCCTACGAGCAGTACTTC